This T cell receptor beta chain was sequenced during a study of beta chain features in type 1 diabetes (dated by TCRdb to between 2017 and 2018). Broadly, across the study: Patients and healthy donors did not differ in mean age, gender distribution, total cell number or subset yield. The study compared the TCRB repertoires of sorted circulating CD4+ T cell subsets in recently diagnosed type 1 diabetes patients with those in matched healthy donors. Naive and central memory subsets were obtained from all 30 or so donors, but regulatory and stem cell-like memory subsets were isolated from only 8 patients and about 8 healthy donors. Across all samples, around 100 million sorted cells were examined, and cell number per subset correlated strongly with RNA yield.

The entire amount of isolated RNA was reverse transcribed using the High Capacity cDNA Reverse Transcription Kit, so the sequenced TCRB transcripts were expressed ones. Deep immunoSEQ sequencing was performed on naive, central memory and regulatory T cell samples, with an average of approximately 4 million total reads per sample. After sorted cells were lysed in RLT buffer, RNA was extracted with DNase-treated RNeasy Micro or Mini kits, with the choice depending on cell number. Each cell subset was processed separately to prevent cross-contamination, with patient and healthy donor samples processed together. The immunoSEQ multiplex PCR was used to amplify TCRB sequences from cDNA, generating 87-bp fragments that spanned the CDR3 region. Amplicons were sequenced on the Illumina HiSeq platform. Turning to the authors' computational methods: Synthetic template baselines were used to correct PCR bias computationally, reads within Hamming distance 2 were collapsed, and singletons that could not be merged were discarded. By aligning reads against IMGT, V, D and J genes, CDR3 length, and insertions or deletions at six rearrangement sites were assigned. Within each subset, clonotype counts were normalized to sorted cell number, after which true diversity and Gini coefficients were computed with the tcR R package. Repertoire sharing was quantified using the overlap coefficient calculated on TCRB nucleotide sequences. What TCRdb holds here is the immuneACCESS table cut down to in-frame rearrangements. Part of the clones is not present; checked against another copy, under half of the missing clones reflect an unresolved V gene, and the others are unexplained. V and J calls and clone size are those listed in that table; D and trimming were worked out from the DNA. In all, the sample holds roughly 160,000 clones, and approximately 8% of those were seen once. Clones ranked in the top ten supply roughly 1% of the sample.

Broad study findings and their caveats: Only small numbers of individuals were included in the HLA sub-analyses, which left unresolved whether HLA type had any influence on TCRB rearrangement. A moderate but significant shortening of TCRB CDR3 length was observed in type 1 diabetes patients in all four CD4+ subsets. Shorter templates might have been favored by PCR, but patient and control samples were amplified and corrected together, so both groups would have been affected equally by any skew. At VDJ recombination sites, type 1 diabetes patients had fewer insertions and more deleted nucleotides, which implies abnormalities in thymic rearrangement. Naive, central memory and regulatory TCRB repertoires appeared to be more alike among patients than among healthy donors. Sequencing cDNA rather than genomic DNA could over-represent highly expressing activated cells, although activation and CD3 levels did not differ between groups.

V loses 6 bases at its end and J loses 5 bases; junction bases beyond the gene matches: 8. The CDR3 numbers 14 residues from cysteine through phenylalanine. Only the CDR3 portion is preserved as DNA: 42 bases, with reading frame beginning at the first base. In the germline V gene (reference sequence), CDR1 corresponds to PRHDT and CDR2 to FYEKMQ. A single peripheral blood draw of around 120 mL on average was collected from each donor into heparinised tubes. Naive, central memory, regulatory and stem cell-like memory CD4+ T cells were sorted on a BD FACSAria II using a panel including CD45RO, CCR7, CD25, CD127, CD95 and CD27. Every sorted population had a purity above 95%. Right away, PBMCs were isolated by Lymphoprep density gradient centrifugation and were stained directly, with no culture step. So that batch effects would be minimized, each experiment stained and sorted samples in pairs, pairing one healthy donor with one patient.

In its sample, this clone was seen a few times. Its cognate antigen has yet to be identified. Base qualities were left out, and no much larger clone turns up one base away. The chain couples TRBV13 to TRBJ2-7; 9 bases in the middle match TRBD1. The origin of this receptor is a woman aged 40 to 55 with type 1 diabetes. The sample was central memory CD4+ T cells from blood. At the DNA level, the sequence is TGTGCCAGCAGTCACCGGGACAGGGTGGACGAGCAGTACTTC. This sequence encodes CASSHRDRVDEQYF. The variable domain in full, with residues beyond the CDR3 obtained from the reference TRBV13 and TRBJ2-7 genes, is AAGVIQSPRHLIKEKRETATLKCYPIPRHDTVYWYQQGPGQDPQFLISFYEKMQSDKGSIPDRFSAQQFSDYHSELNMSSLELGDSALYFCASSHRDRVDEQYFGPGTRLTVT.